This T cell receptor (beta chain) was sequenced in a study of cytomegalovirus exposure and HLA in healthy donors. Regarding the study as a whole: The authors later found most CMV-associated TCR beta chains appeared HLA-restricted.

Germline CDR1 MNHEY, CDR2 SVGAGI. With V trimmed by 6 bases and J by 1 base, 7 bases remained unmatched. The length of the CDR3 is 15 residues. In the PCR, 60 Vbeta and 13 Jbeta primers were used. Sequencing was performed with immunoSEQ multiplex PCR; in TCRdb, only in-frame clones are kept and a portion is missing. The sample has about 200,000 clones; roughly 80% are singletons. This clone came up a few times. Its antigen is not known. The chain uses TRBV6-5 and TRBJ2-7, with 9 bases fitting TRBD1. The sequence was obtained from a girl aged 2 to 9 in good health and CMV-seronegative. The sample consisted of PBMCs. The CDR3 DNA sequence: TGTGCCAGCAGAGTCAGGGGACAGGGTTCCTACGAGCAGTACTTC. Protein sequence: CASRVRGQGSYEQYF.